One and the same sample provided the 8 T cell receptor beta chains below, sequenced in a study of T cell repertoires in cytomegalovirus infection. In TCRdb, the reads were re-called with MiXCR into one record per CDR3 protein. Found here are around 570,000 distinct CDR3 sequences, over 35% of them singletons; the top ten hold around 50%. These receptors' antigens are unknown. The specimen was cultured PBMCs, collected from culture after CMV antigen stimulation. These receptors all stem from a human donor in good health (CMV status not recorded). Some clones in this sample may be carry-over from other donors' samples.

The V gene is TRBV27, the J gene TRBJ2-7; 7 bases line up with TRBD2. Germline V gene sequence: CDR1 MNHEY, CDR2 SMNVEV (reference sequence). The CDR3 contains 13 residues. Trimming cost V 6 bases and J 3 bases; bases outside gene matches: 5. The DNA of the CDR3 is TGTGCCAGCAGGACTAGCCCATACTACGAGCAGTACTTC. Translating gives CASRTSPYYEQYF.

This clonotype was recorded a few times. This chain's CDR3 is CASSFLGPNTEAFF. CDR3 DNA: TGTGCCAGCAGCTTCCTGGGACCGAACACTGAAGCTTTCTTT. V usage is TRBV7-9 and J usage is TRBJ1-1, with D perhaps TRBD1 (5 bases). Per germline, CDR1 SEHNR and CDR2 FQNEAQ (reference sequence). The CDR3 consists of 14 residues. Trimming stripped 3 bases from V and 1 base from J, with 9 bases between.

The V gene is TRBV5-4, the J gene TRBJ2-1; perhaps TRBD2 as D (6 bases). The length of the CDR3 is 14 residues. Germline V gives CDR1 SGHNT, CDR2 YYREEE (reference sequence). V was trimmed by 0 bases and J by 9 bases, leaving 13 bases between them. CDR3 bases: TGTGCCAGCAGCTTGGCCGAAGGTAGCGGTGAGCAGTTCTTC. Its protein is CASSLAEGSGEQFF. Based on the CDR3 plus reference TRBV5-4 and TRBJ2-1, the full variable domain is ETGVTQSPTHLIKTRGQQVTLRCSSQSGHNTVSWYQQALGQGPQFIFQYYREEENGRGNFPPRFSGLQFPNYSSELNVNALELDDSALYLCASSLAEGSGEQFFGPGTRLTVL.

The CDR3 is CASSVDPYEQYF. In DNA form, the CDR3 reads TGTGCCAGCAGCGTAGACCCCTACGAGCAGTACTTC. This chain links TRBV7-2 with TRBJ2-7; D remains ambiguous. Trimming removed 5 bases at V and 2 bases at J, with 7 bases between. This CDR3 spans 12 amino acids. Germline V gene sequence: CDR1 SGHTA, CDR2 FQGNSA.

This rearrangement joins TRBV10-3 to TRBJ2-5; TRBD1 matches 9 bases. Germline V gene sequence: CDR1 ENHRY, CDR2 SYGVKD. The V and J ends lost 10 bases and 5 bases, in that order; junction bases with no gene match: 2. The CDR3 runs 11 residues. CDR3 sequence: CANGQGETQYF. The CDR3 bases are TGTGCCAACGGACAGGGGGAGACCCAGTACTTC.

This clonotype was detected only a few times. CDR3 bases: TGTGCCAGCAGCCACGGACTAGCGGGAGGGCCGGGATCCAAAAACATTCAGTACTTC. Encoded protein: CASSHGLAGGPGSKNIQYF. This chain connects TRBV7-9 to TRBJ2-4, with 15 positions matching TRBD2. Trimming took 5 bases from V and 2 from J; bases not matched to a gene: 10. The CDR3 is made up of 19 amino acids. Germline V gives CDR1 SEHNR, CDR2 FQNEAQ (reference sequence). The full variable domain, completed using reference TRBV7-9 and TRBJ2-4, is DTGVSQNPRHKITKRGQNVTFRCDPISEHNRLYWYRQTLGQGPEFLTYFQNEAQLEKSRLLSDRFSAERPKGSFSTLEIQRTEQGDSAMYLCASSHGLAGGPGSKNIQYFGAGTRLSVL.

The chain uses TRBV27 and TRBJ1-5; possible D gene TRBD1, 5 bases. The germline V gene has CDR1 MNHEY and CDR2 SMNVEV (reference sequence). Trimming cost V 4 bases and J 5 bases, with 9 bases left between them. This CDR3 spans 13 amino acids. The CDR3 sequence: CASSWGLDQPQHF. In DNA, the CDR3 is TGTGCCAGCAGTTGGGGACTGGATCAGCCCCAGCATTTT.

The V call is TRBV11-2, the J call TRBJ2-3, with D possibly matching TRBD1 (5 bases). CDR1 and CDR2 (germline): SGHAT, FQNNGV. This CDR3 has 14 amino acids. Deletions cut 4 bases from V and 4 bases from J, with 12 bases between. The CDR3 region is CASSSRVRSDTQYF. In DNA form, the CDR3 reads TGTGCCAGCAGCTCCAGGGTCAGGTCAGATACGCAGTATTTT.